One and the same sample provided the 16 T cell receptor beta chains below, sequenced in a study of T-cell reconstitution after alpha-beta-depleted transplantation in children. For TCRbeta, the library was prepared with unique molecular identifiers. TCRdb processed the PCR reads anew with MiXCR; each CDR3 protein has one entry. The sample carries about 97,000 distinct CDR3 sequences, 7.5% to 9% recorded once. The specimen was PBMCs, collected before TCRalphabeta/CD19-depleted stem cell transplant. Source of these receptors: a boy aged 2-9 years with acute lymphoblastic leukemia, due to receive a stem cell transplant.

The rearrangement joins TRBV7-3 to TRBJ2-2, with TRBD1 matching 7 bases. Germline CDR1 SGHTA, CDR2 FQGTGA. This CDR3 is built from 13 residues. V lost 2 bases to trimming and J lost 6 bases; unmatched junction nucleotides: 0. The CDR3 loop is CASSLQGAGELFF. CDR3 coding DNA: TGTGCCAGCAGCTTACAGGGGGCCGGGGAGCTGTTTTTT.

This clonotype occurred many times. This chain links TRBV25-1 with TRBJ2-1; TRBD1 agrees at 9 bases. CDR1 and CDR2 (germline): MGHDK, SYGVNS. The CDR3 consists of 15 residues. Trimming cost V 5 bases and J 9 bases; bases outside gene matches: 11. CDR3 nucleotide sequence: TGTGCCAGCAGTCGCCCGGGGACAGGGACTGGTGAGCAGTTCTTC. Protein: CASSRPGTGTGEQFF.

The chain carries TRBV4-2 and TRBJ1-1; D is possibly TRBD1 (5 bases). Deletions cut 1 base from V and 5 bases from J, with 23 bases between. Germline-derived CDR1 and CDR2 are LGHNA and YNFKEQ. CDR3 size: 18 residues. The CDR3 region is CASSQARGTTHGRTEAFF. The DNA for the CDR3 is TGTGCCAGCAGCCAAGCGAGGGGAACGACCCACGGGAGAACTGAAGCTTTCTTT.

Many counts were recorded for this clonotype. This chain connects TRBV4-1 to TRBJ2-1; D perhaps matches TRBD2 (6 bases). Trimming left V 0 bases short and J 10 bases short, with 19 bases between. The CDR3 sequence is 16 residues long. Germline V gene sequence: CDR1 MGHRA, CDR2 YSYEKL. DNA for the CDR3: TGCGCCAGCAGCCAAGATACTAGCCTCCCTCCCAGGGAGCAGTTCTTC. Its protein is CASSQDTSLPPREQFF.

There are a few counts of this clonotype. The gene calls are TRBV12-3 or TRBV12-4 and TRBJ2-5; tentatively, D is TRBD2 (7 bases). The CDR3 is made up of 15 amino acids. The germline V and J ends were trimmed by 2 bases and 5 bases, with 15 bases remaining between them. The CDR3: CASSLSGGGLETQYF. In DNA, the CDR3 is TGTGCCAGCAGTTTATCTGGGGGGGGCCTGGAGACCCAGTACTTC.

This clonotype was seen a few times. The CDR3 is CASSPSGGGEETQYF. The CDR3, as DNA: TGTGCCAGCAGCCCTTCAGGTGGGGGCGAAGAGACCCAGTACTTC. The V and J genes are TRBV6-4 and TRBJ2-5; maybe TRBD1 (6 bases). Trimming left V 6 bases short and J 3 bases short, with 17 bases between. The V gene's germline CDR1 is MRHNA and CDR2 SNTAGT. The CDR3 length is 15 residues.

Many counts were recorded for this clonotype. The V call is TRBV4-1, the J call TRBJ2-2; TRBD1 is a possible D gene (6 bases). The CDR3 extends over 17 amino acids. Trimming took off 1 base at V and 3 bases at J, with 15 bases between the two ends. CDR1 is MGHRA and CDR2 is YSYEKL in the germline V gene. CDR3 nucleotides: TGCGCCAGCAGCCAAGGGCTCAGGGGATCGGACACCGGGGAGCTGTTTTTT. Protein sequence: CASSQGLRGSDTGELFF.

This clonotype was observed many times. The chain recombines TRBV29-1 with TRBJ1-2, with D perhaps TRBD1 (5 bases). The CDR3 is 14 residues long. V lost 5 bases and J lost 8, with 21 bases in between. Germline CDR1 SQVTM, CDR2 ANQGSEA. The CDR3 spells CSVPQGGPSGGYTF. The CDR3 DNA follows: TGCAGCGTTCCTCAGGGAGGTCCCTCGGGGGGCTACACCTTC. The full variable domain, in which reference TRBV29-1 and TRBJ1-2 provide the parts outside the CDR3, is SAVISQKPSRDICQRGTSLTIQCQVDSQVTMMFWYRQQPGQSLTLIATANQGSEATYESGFVIDKFPISRPNLTFSTLTVSNMSPEDSSIYLCSVPQGGPSGGYTFGSGTRLTVV.

This clonotype appeared a few times. This chain connects TRBV19 to TRBJ2-5; D gene uncertain. The ends were cut back, 4 bases at V and 5 bases at J, with 14 bases in the middle. Per germline, CDR1 LNHDA and CDR2 SQIVND (reference sequence). This CDR3 comprises 14 residues. The CDR3 nucleotides read TGTGCCAGTAGTACGGACGCCGCCTGGGAGACCCAGTACTTC. This gives the protein CASSTDAAWETQYF.

This clonotype has ten or more counts. The rearrangement uses TRBV7-9 and TRBJ1-1, with D maybe TRBD1 (5 bases). Between the trimmed V and J ends, which lost 3 bases and 2 bases, there was a span of 10 bases. The CDR3 totals 14 residues. Germline CDR1 and CDR2: SEHNR and FQNEAQ (reference sequence). The CDR3 region is CASSFPGSNTEAFF. The CDR3 DNA reads as TGTGCCAGCAGCTTCCCAGGGAGTAACACTGAAGCTTTCTTT.

This clonotype has at least ten counts. The chain employs TRBV7-8 and TRBJ1-1, with a tentative D call TRBD1 (6 bases). The V gene lost 5 bases and the J gene lost 1 base, with 17 bases spanning the gap. The CDR3 sequence is 16 residues long. Per the germline V gene, CDR1 is SGHVS and CDR2 is FQNEAQ. The CDR3, as DNA: TGTGCCAGCAGCCCCCTCGGGACAAGGAGGAACACTGAAGCTTTCTTT. This sequence encodes CASSPLGTRRNTEAFF.

The rearrangement uses TRBV20-1 and TRBJ2-3; maybe TRBD2 (6 bases). Looked up from germline, CDR1 is DFQATT and CDR2 is SNEGSKA (reference sequence). This CDR3 has 14 amino acids. The germline V and J ends were trimmed by 6 bases and 1 base, with 14 bases remaining between them. The CDR3 reads CSANTSSGTDTQYF. The CDR3 nucleotides read TGCAGTGCAAATACGTCTAGCGGCACAGATACGCAGTATTTT.

This clonotype was seen only a few times. The chain links TRBV9 to TRBJ2-2; D is unclear. Germline V gene sequence: CDR1 SGDLS, CDR2 YYNGEE. The CDR3 is 13 residues long. The V and J ends lost 4 bases and 6 bases respectively, with 10 bases between them. In nucleotides, the CDR3 is TGTGCCAGCAGCCCCTTCGACCCCGGGGAGCTGTTTTTT. Amino acid sequence: CASSPFDPGELFF.

This clonotype came up many times. The chain has TRBV5-5 and TRBJ2-1, with a possible D match to TRBD2 (5 bases). V dropped 4 bases and J dropped 7 bases, with 24 bases sitting between them. The length of the CDR3 is 17 residues. Germline assignment: CDR1 SGHKS and CDR2 YYEKEE (reference sequence). The CDR3, as DNA: TGTGCCAGCAGCAACTCCATTCGACCTGGAGGTTTGAATGAGCAGTTCTTC. Encoded protein: CASSNSIRPGGLNEQFF. The entire variable domain, with the rest obtained from reference TRBV5-5 and TRBJ2-1, is as follows: DAGVTQSPTHLIKTRGQQVTLRCSPISGHKSVSWYQQVLGQGPQFIFQYYEKEERGRGNFPDRFSARQFPNYSSELNVNALLLGDSALYLCASSNSIRPGGLNEQFFGPGTRLTVL.

The table lists this clonotype with many counts. The genes are TRBV5-1 and TRBJ2-1; D is possibly TRBD1 or TRBD2 (5 bases each). The germline V gene encodes CDR1 SGHRS and CDR2 YFSETQ. The CDR3 consists of 15 residues. V lost 4 bases, J lost 7 bases, and 18 bases lay in between. DNA for the CDR3: TGCGCCAGCAGCAGCCGGGACCGAGGGAGAAATGAGCAGTTCTTC. This gives the protein CASSSRDRGRNEQFF.

This clonotype was observed at least ten times. J is TRBJ2-7 and V is TRBV5-5; a weak D match, TRBD1 (6 bases). The CDR3 has 14 amino acids. Germline lookup yields CDR1 SGHKS and CDR2 YYEKEE (reference sequence). Trimming stripped 3 bases from V and 5 bases from J, with 15 bases between. The CDR3 nucleotides are TGTGCCAGCAGCTCAATTACAGGGAGCCACGAGCAGTACTTC. It specifies CASSSITGSHEQYF.